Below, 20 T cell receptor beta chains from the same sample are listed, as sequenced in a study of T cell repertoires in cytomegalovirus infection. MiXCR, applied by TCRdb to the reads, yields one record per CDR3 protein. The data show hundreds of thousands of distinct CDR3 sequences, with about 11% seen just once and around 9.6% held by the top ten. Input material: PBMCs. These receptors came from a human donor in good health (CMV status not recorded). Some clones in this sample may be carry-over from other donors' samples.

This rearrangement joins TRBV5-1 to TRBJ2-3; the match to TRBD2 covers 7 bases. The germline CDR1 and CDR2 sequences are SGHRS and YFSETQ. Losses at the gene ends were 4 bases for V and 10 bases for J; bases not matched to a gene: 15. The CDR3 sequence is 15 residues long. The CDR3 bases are TGCGCCAGCAGCCTTGGGGGACTACCTATTTCTGCGCAGTATTTT. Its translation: CASSLGGLPISAQYF.

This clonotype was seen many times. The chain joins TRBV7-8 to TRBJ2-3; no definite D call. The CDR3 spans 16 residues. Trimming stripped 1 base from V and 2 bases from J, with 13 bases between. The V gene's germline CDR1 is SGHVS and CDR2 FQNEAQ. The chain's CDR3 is CASSLGVGLFTDTQYF. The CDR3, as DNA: TGTGCCAGCAGCTTAGGGGTGGGCCTGTTCACAGATACGCAGTATTTT.

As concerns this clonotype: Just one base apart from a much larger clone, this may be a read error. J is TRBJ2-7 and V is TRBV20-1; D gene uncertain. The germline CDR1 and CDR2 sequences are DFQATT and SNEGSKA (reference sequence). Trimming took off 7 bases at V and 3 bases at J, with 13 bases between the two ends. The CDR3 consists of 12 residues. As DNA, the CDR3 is TGCAGTGTCCCGGACCCACGCTACGAGCAGTACTTC. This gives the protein CSVPDPRYEQYF.

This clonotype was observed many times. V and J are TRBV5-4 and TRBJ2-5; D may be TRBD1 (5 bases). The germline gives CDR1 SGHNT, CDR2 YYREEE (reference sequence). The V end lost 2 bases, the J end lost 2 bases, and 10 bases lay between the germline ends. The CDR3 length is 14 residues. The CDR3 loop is CASSFDTGQETQYF. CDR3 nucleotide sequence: TGTGCCAGCAGCTTCGACACAGGACAAGAGACCCAGTACTTC.

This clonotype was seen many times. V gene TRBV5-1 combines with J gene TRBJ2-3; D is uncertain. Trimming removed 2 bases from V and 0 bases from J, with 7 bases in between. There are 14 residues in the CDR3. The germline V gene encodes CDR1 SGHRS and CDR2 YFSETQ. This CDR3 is CASSFTESTDTQYF. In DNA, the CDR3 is TGCGCCAGCAGCTTCACAGAGAGCACAGATACGCAGTATTTT.

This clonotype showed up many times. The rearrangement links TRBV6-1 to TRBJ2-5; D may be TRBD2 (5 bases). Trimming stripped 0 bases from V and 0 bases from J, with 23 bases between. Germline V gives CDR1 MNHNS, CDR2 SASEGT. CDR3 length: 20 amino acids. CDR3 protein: CASSEAMTPSAGVYQETQYF. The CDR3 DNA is TGTGCCAGCAGTGAAGCGATGACCCCTTCGGCCGGGGTATACCAAGAGACCCAGTACTTC.

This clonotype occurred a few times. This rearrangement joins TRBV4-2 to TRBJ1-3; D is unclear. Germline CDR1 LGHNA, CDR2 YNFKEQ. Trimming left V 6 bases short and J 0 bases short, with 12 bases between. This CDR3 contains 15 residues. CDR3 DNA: TGTGCCAGCAGGAAGGAGGACTTCTCTGGAAACACCATATATTTT. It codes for CASRKEDFSGNTIYF.

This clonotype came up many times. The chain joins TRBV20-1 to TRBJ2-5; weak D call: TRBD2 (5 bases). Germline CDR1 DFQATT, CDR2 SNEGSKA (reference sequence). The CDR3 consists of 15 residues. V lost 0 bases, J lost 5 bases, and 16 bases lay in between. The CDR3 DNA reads TGCAGTGCTAGAGAGTACGAGGGAGTTTTGGAGACCCAGTACTTC. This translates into CSAREYEGVLETQYF.

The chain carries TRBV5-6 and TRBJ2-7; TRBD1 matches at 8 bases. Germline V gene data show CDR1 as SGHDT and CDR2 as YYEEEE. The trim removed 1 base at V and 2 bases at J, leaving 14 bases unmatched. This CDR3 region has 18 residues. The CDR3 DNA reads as TGTGCCAGCAGCTTGTTTTTCGTGATGGACAGGGTCCCCTACGAGCAGTACTTC. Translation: CASSLFFVMDRVPYEQYF.

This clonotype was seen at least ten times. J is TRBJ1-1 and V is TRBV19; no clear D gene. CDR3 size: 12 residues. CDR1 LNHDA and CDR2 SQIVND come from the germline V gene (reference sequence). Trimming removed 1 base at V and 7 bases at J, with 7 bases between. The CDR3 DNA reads TGTGCCAGTAGTATAGTTGAGGGTGAAGCTTTCTTT. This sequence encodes CASSIVEGEAFF.

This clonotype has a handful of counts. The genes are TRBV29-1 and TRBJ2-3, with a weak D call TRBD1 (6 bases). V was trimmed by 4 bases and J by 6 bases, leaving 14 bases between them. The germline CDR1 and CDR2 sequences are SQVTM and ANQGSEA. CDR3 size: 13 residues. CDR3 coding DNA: TGCAGCGTTGGCCAGGGACATCCTGATACGCAGTATTTT. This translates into CSVGQGHPDTQYF.

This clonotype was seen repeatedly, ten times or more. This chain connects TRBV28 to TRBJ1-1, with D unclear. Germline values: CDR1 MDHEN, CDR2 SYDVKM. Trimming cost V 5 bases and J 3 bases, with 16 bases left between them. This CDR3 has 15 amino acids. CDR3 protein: CASSPIPHRDTEAFF. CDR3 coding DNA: TGTGCCAGCAGTCCCATCCCGCATAGGGACACTGAAGCTTTCTTT.

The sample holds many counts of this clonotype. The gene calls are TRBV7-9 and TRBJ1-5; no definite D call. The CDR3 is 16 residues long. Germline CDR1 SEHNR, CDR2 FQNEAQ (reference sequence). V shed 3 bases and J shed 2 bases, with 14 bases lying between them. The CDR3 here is CASSLGSGFGNQPQHF. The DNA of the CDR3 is TGTGCCAGCAGCTTGGGTTCCGGATTCGGCAATCAGCCCCAGCATTTT.

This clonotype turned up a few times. The CDR3 DNA reads as TGTGCCAGAGACGGAGCTAACTATGGCTACACCTTC. Translated: CARDGANYGYTF. J is TRBJ1-2 and V is TRBV2; unclear D gene. The V end was cut by 9 bases, the J end by 0 bases, with 8 bases between. From germline, CDR1 is SNHLY and CDR2 FYNNEI. The CDR3 runs to 12 residues.

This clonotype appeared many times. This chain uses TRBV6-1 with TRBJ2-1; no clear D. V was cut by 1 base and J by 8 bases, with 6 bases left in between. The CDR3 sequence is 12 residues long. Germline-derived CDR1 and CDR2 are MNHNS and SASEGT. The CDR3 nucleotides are TGTGCCAGCAGTGAAGACATCTATGAGCAGTTCTTC. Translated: CASSEDIYEQFF.

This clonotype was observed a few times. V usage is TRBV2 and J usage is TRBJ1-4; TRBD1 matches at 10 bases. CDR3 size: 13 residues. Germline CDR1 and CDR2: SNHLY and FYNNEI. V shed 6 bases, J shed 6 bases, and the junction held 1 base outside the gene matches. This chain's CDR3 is CASRTGGYEKLFF. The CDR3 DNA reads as TGTGCCAGCAGGACAGGGGGCTATGAAAAACTGTTTTTT.

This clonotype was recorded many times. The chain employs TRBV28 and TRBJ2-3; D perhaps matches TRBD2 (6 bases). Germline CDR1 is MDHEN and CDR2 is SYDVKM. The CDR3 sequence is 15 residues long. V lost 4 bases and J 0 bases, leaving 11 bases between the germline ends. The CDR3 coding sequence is TGTGCCAGCAGTTCCGGAGGGGTCAGCACAGATACGCAGTATTTT. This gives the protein CASSSGGVSTDTQYF. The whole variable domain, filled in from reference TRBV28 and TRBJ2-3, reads DVKVTQSSRYLVKRTGEKVFLECVQDMDHENMFWYRQDPGLGLRLIYFSYDVKMKEKGDIPEGYSVSREKKERFSLILESASTNQTSMYLCASSSGGVSTDTQYFGPGTRLTVL.

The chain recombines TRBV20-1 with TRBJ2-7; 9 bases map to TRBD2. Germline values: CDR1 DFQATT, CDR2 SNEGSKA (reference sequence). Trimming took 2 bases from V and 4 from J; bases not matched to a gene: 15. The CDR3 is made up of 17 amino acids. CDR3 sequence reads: CSARLRRVAGVGYEQYF. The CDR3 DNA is TGCAGTGCTAGATTGCGGCGAGTAGCGGGGGTTGGGTACGAGCAGTACTTC.

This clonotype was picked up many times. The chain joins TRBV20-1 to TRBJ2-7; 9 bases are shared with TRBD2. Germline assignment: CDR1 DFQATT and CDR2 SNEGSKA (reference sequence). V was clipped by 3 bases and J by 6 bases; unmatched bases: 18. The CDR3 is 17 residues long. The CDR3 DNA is TGCAGTGCTAGTGAGGGCGGGAGGGCCGGATGGGTTCTCGAGCAGTACTTC. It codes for CSASEGGRAGWVLEQYF.

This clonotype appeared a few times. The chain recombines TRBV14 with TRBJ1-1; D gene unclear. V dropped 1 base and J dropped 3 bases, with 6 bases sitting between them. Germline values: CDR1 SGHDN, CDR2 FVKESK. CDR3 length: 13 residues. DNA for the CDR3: TGTGCCAGCAGCCAAGTCCCATACACTGAAGCTTTCTTT. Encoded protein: CASSQVPYTEAFF.